The clone carrying this T cell receptor beta chain was detected many times. Unique molecular identifiers featured in how the TCRbeta library was prepared. TCRdb passed the PCR reads through MiXCR, listing each CDR3 protein once. Of about 540,000 distinct CDR3 sequences in the sample, roughly 18% were seen once. The sample is drawn from a study of T-cell reconstitution after alpha-beta-depleted transplantation in children. Germline CDR1 reads SGHTA; CDR2 reads FQGTGA. This CDR3 has 14 amino acids. After removal of 5 bases from V and 6 bases from J, the junction contained 6 bases not matched to a gene. This TCR derives from a human donor who donated a stem cell graft to a child with acute lymphoblastic leukemia. The chain joins TRBV7-3 to TRBJ2-1; TRBD2 matches at 8 bases. The specimen was PBMCs from the stem cell graft donor, collected from the stem cell graft. CDR3 in DNA: TGTGCCAGCAGCCCGGGACTAGGGGCCAATGAGCAGTTCTTC. This codes for CASSPGLGANEQFF.